This T cell receptor beta chain derives from a study of cytomegalovirus exposure and HLA in healthy donors. On this clone itself: Its antigen is undetermined.

Study findings and constraints: Associated with HLA alleles at 0.05 false discovery rate in a later analysis were 16,951 TCR beta sequences. In an earlier analysis, productive rearrangement rates for most beta V segments clustered near 87% or 30%. Accurate prediction of HLA-A and HLA-B alleles (for most subjects) was reportedly achieved from TCR beta sequences. Most observed TCR sequences were rare, whereas some public TCRs were detected in many donors.

Trimming cost V 8 bases and J 1 base; bases outside gene matches: 4. The CDR3 runs 15 residues. Germline lookup yields CDR1 MNHNS and CDR2 SASEGT. Researchers ran the PCR with 60 Vbeta and 13 Jbeta primers. The repertoire was sequenced with immunoSEQ multiplex PCR; TCRdb's copy has only in-frame clones and lacks some. This table holds about 120,000 clones. The sequenced sample consisted of PBMCs. The TCR was taken from a man aged 25 to 40 in good health and CMV-seronegative. The chain is built from TRBV6-1 and TRBJ2-4, with 11 bases lining up with TRBD1. The CDR3 is CASGQGASAKNIQYF. DNA of the CDR3: TGTGCCAGCGGACAGGGGGCATCGGCCAAAAACATTCAGTACTTC.